These 13 T cell receptor beta chains share one sample of origin, sequenced in a study of blood T cells in healthy people across ages. Primers used in a second PCR of roughly 7 to 12 cycles were a sample-barcoded 5' primer and a J-beta primer mix. TCRdb processed the 5' RACE reads anew with MiXCR; each CDR3 protein has one entry. The sample has 750,000 to 950,000 distinct CDR3 sequences, about 27% seen once. These data also featured in a second study, about T cells of mothers and their children.

Specimen: blood. These receptors were obtained from a woman between 40 and 50 years old in good health.

This clonotype has a handful of counts. The V call is TRBV24-1, the J call TRBJ2-7; D could derive from TRBD1 or TRBD2 (6 bases each). The germline V gene has CDR1 KGHDR and CDR2 SFDVKD. The CDR3 has 15 amino acids. Trimming shortened V by 4 bases and J by 0 bases, and 12 bases separated the two germline ends. The CDR3 reads CATSDEKGGSYEQYF. The CDR3 nucleotides are TGTGCCACCAGTGACGAGAAGGGGGGCTCCTACGAGCAGTACTTC.

This clonotype showed up just a few times. The chain recombines TRBV20-1 with TRBJ2-7, with D maybe TRBD2 (5 bases). Germline V gene data show CDR1 as DFQATT and CDR2 as SNEGSKA (reference sequence). Between the trimmed V and J ends, which lost 5 bases and 9 bases, there was a span of 23 bases. The CDR3 has 14 amino acids. CDR3 protein: CSAEFTLNGGGQYF. For the CDR3, the DNA is TGCAGTGCTGAATTCACGCTAAACGGCGGAGGGCAGTACTTC.

This clonotype was seen more than once but under ten times. The CDR3 spells CASSKPTRVFQPQHF. In DNA, the CDR3 is TGTGCCAGCAGCAAACCTACGCGGGTATTTCAGCCCCAGCATTTT. J is TRBJ1-5 and V is TRBV21-1. TRBV21-1 is deemed a pseudogene. The CDR3 covers 15 residues.

CDR3 in amino acids: CASSNDRRWSNTEAFF. In DNA form, the CDR3 reads TGTGCCAGCAGTAACGACAGGCGATGGTCGAACACTGAAGCTTTCTTT. The chain carries TRBV6-5 and TRBJ1-1; D is perhaps TRBD1 (6 bases). With 5 bases removed from V and 1 base from J, the gap between germline ends came to 17 bases. In germline, CDR1 is MNHEY, CDR2 SVGAGI. CDR3 length equals 16 residues.

The gene calls are TRBV2 and TRBJ2-3; tentative D call: TRBD1 (5 bases). The CDR3 runs 14 residues. V gave up 6 bases and J gave up 4 bases, with 14 bases separating them. Germline CDR1 reads SNHLY; CDR2 reads FYNNEI. For the CDR3, the DNA is TGTGCCAGCAGCGCAGGGTATTCGGCAGATACGCAGTATTTT. Residues: CASSAGYSADTQYF.

This clonotype was detected a few times. This chain uses TRBV18 with TRBJ2-2, with D tentatively TRBD1 or TRBD2 (6 bases each). V lost 6 bases and J lost 4, with 9 bases in between. Germline CDR1 KGHSH, CDR2 LQKENI. The CDR3 covers 13 residues. In DNA form, the CDR3 reads TGTGCCAGCTCGGGGGGCCCCACCGGGGAGCTGTTTTTT. Protein: CASSGGPTGELFF.

This clonotype was recorded many times. The genes are TRBV7-3 and TRBJ2-7; 8 bases match TRBD1. The trim removed 5 bases at V and 1 base at J, leaving 7 bases unmatched. The CDR3 has 15 residues. The germline CDR1 and CDR2 sequences are SGHTA and FQGTGA. The CDR3 DNA sequence: TGTGCCAGCAGCCGCGGGACAGGAATTTCCTACGAGCAGTACTTC. Its protein is CASSRGTGISYEQYF.

The sample holds many counts of this clonotype. The V call is TRBV7-8, the J call TRBJ2-5; 10 nucleotides match TRBD1. This CDR3 has 15 amino acids. The germline V gene has CDR1 SGHVS and CDR2 FQNEAQ. V dropped 8 bases and J dropped 9; count of bases not matched to a gene: 15. CDR3 region: CASRITTGQGMSQYF. The CDR3 DNA sequence: TGTGCCAGCCGTATTACCACGGGACAGGGGATGTCCCAGTACTTC.

In its sample, this clonotype was seen a few times. The rearrangement joins TRBV27 to TRBJ2-3, with 7 nucleotides matching TRBD1. With V trimmed by 4 bases and J by 0 bases, 10 bases remained unmatched. The CDR3 loop spans 17 amino acids. Germline values: CDR1 MNHEY, CDR2 SMNVEV (reference sequence). This CDR3 reads CASSSLGQIVSTDTQYF. DNA of the CDR3: TGTGCCAGCAGTTCGCTGGGACAGATCGTCAGCACAGATACGCAGTATTTT.

In regard to this clonotype: An end of the junction differs from the germline gene, which may be a read error. The chain recombines TRBV5-5 with TRBJ1-4, with 10 bases that match TRBD1. From germline, CDR1 is SGHKS and CDR2 YYEKEE (reference sequence). The CDR3 sequence is 15 residues long. In DNA, the CDR3 is TGTGCCGGCAGCACAGGGACAGGGGAAACTGAAAAACTGTTTTTT. This translates into CAGSTGTGETEKLFF.

This clonotype was counted ten times or more. This CDR3 is CSAYSGGQAKNIQYF. The CDR3, as DNA: TGCAGTGCATATAGCGGGGGGCAAGCCAAAAACATTCAGTACTTC. V gene TRBV20-1 combines with J gene TRBJ2-4; 10 bases are a match to TRBD2. CDR3 length: 15 residues. The V gene end was trimmed by 6 bases and the J gene end by 0 bases; junction bases not matched to a gene: 5. Germline V gene data show CDR1 as DFQATT and CDR2 as SNEGSKA (reference sequence).

This clonotype occurred many times. The gene calls are TRBV20-1 and TRBJ1-2, with no clear D. Germline CDR1 is DFQATT and CDR2 is SNEGSKA (reference sequence). Trimming took 0 bases from V and 3 from J, leaving 14 bases between them. This CDR3 is 15 amino acids long. The CDR3 is CSAREPVAPHYGYTF. The CDR3 DNA reads TGCAGTGCTAGAGAACCGGTCGCACCCCACTATGGCTACACCTTC.

The genes are TRBV4-2 and TRBJ2-7; D gene unclear. Germline V CDR1 and CDR2: LGHNA, YNFKEQ. V lost 1 base, J lost 4 bases, and 11 bases lay in between. The CDR3 consists of 14 residues. This CDR3 reads CASSQARGGYEQYF. CDR3 DNA: TGTGCCAGCAGCCAAGCTCGTGGTGGGTACGAGCAGTACTTC.